A single sample gave rise to the 19 T cell receptor beta chains below, sequenced in a study of CXCR3-negative and CXCR3-positive naive CD8 T cells. General study points: More hydrophobic TRB CDR3s were found in CXCR3-positive naive cells than in CXCR3-negative naive cells.

The authors prepared UMI-labeled TRB cDNA libraries by 5' RACE. TCRdb re-called the 5' RACE reads, yielding one record per CDR3 amino acid sequence without DNA. The sample is made up of 90,000 to 100,000 distinct CDR3 sequences, and the top ten hold approximately 1% of it. These receptors have no identified antigens. The specimen sequenced was naive CXCR3+ CD8+ T cells from blood. Subset denoted: CD45RO-CCR7+CD27+CD95- naive CD8+ T cells expressing CXCR3 (TNR3+). All receptors come from a human donor in good health. Some clones in this sample may be carry-over from other donors' samples.

The J gene is TRBJ2-5, the V gene TRBV12-3 or TRBV12-4. The CDR3 contains 14 residues. The CDR3 loop reads CASSRQTYQETQYF.

J is TRBJ2-7 and V is TRBV6-2 or TRBV6-3; lacking DNA, the TRBD2 call made by TCRdb goes unchecked. Germline assignment: CDR1 MNHEY and CDR2 SVGEGT. The CDR3 has 12 amino acids. The CDR3 sequence is CASNHRGYEQYF.

V usage is TRBV7-6 and J usage is TRBJ2-1. The CDR3 is made up of 12 amino acids. Germline V gives CDR1 SGHVS, CDR2 FNYEAQ. The CDR3 loop is CASSLISFEQFF. The full variable domain, rest sourced from reference TRBV7-6 and TRBJ2-1, is GAGVSQSPRYKVTKRGQDVALRCDPISGHVSLYWYRQALGQGPEFLTYFNYEAQQDKSGLPNDRFSAERPEGSISTLTIQRTEQRDSAMYRCASSLISFEQFFGPGTRLTVL.

This sequence joins TRBV19 and TRBJ2-5. The germline CDR1 and CDR2 sequences are LNHDA and SQIVND (reference sequence). This CDR3 comprises 12 residues. The CDR3 reads CASSITKETQYF.

V is TRBV11-2 and J is TRBJ2-7. Germline CDR1 is SGHAT and CDR2 is FQNNGV. The CDR3 has 12 residues. The chain's CDR3 is CASSRIGPEQYF. Full variable domain (rest looked up from reference TRBV11-2 and TRBJ2-7): EAGVAQSPRYKIIEKRQSVAFWCNPISGHATLYWYQQILGQGPKLLIQFQNNGVVDDSQLPKDRFSAERLKGVDSTLKIQPAKLEDSAVYLCASSRIGPEQYFGPGTRLTVT.

The chain is built from TRBV20-1 and TRBJ2-7; with no DNA, the TCRdb D assignment of TRBD2 cannot be verified. Per germline, CDR1 DFQATT and CDR2 SNEGSKA (reference sequence). This CDR3 comprises 14 residues. The CDR3 sequence: CSARDRTSSYEQYF.

The chain carries TRBV6-5 and TRBJ2-5. The V gene's germline CDR1 is MNHEY and CDR2 SVGAGI. The CDR3 length is 12 residues. The CDR3: CASGQNQETQYF.

The chain combines TRBV25-1 with TRBJ1-1; TCRdb names TRBD1, which stays unverified in the absence of DNA. This CDR3 has 13 amino acids. Germline V gene data show CDR1 as MGHDK and CDR2 as SYGVNS. CDR3: CANPWGAHTEAFF.

V and J are TRBV6-2 or TRBV6-3 and TRBJ2-7; TCRdb reports TRBD1, a call that lacks DNA to check it against. Germline values: CDR1 MNHEY, CDR2 SVGEGT. This CDR3 comprises 14 residues. The CDR3 loop reads CASSYGQGVYEQYF.

The rearrangement uses TRBV20-1 and TRBJ2-3; with no DNA, the TCRdb D assignment of TRBD2 cannot be verified. The CDR3 is made up of 15 amino acids. Germline CDR1 DFQATT, CDR2 SNEGSKA (reference sequence). The CDR3 sequence: CSASLWRGSTDTQYF.

CDR3 sequence reads: CASSLVGQGAYEQYF. This chain uses TRBV7-9 with TRBJ2-7. CDR1 SEHNR and CDR2 FQNEAQ come from the germline V gene (reference sequence). This CDR3 has 15 amino acids.

The rearrangement joins TRBV7-2 to TRBJ1-5; TCRdb calls TRBD1, which cannot be checked without DNA. The CDR3 has 17 amino acids. Germline V gene lookup returns CDR1 SGHTA and CDR2 FQGNSA. Here the CDR3 reads CASSLAGQSYSNQPQHF.

The chain links TRBV29-1 to TRBJ2-1; TCRdb calls TRBD2, which cannot be checked without DNA. The germline V gene encodes CDR1 SQVTM and CDR2 ANQGSEA. The CDR3 runs 12 residues. CDR3 amino acids: CSVEDPLSYEFF.

The CDR3 is CASSPTGTHNPNTEAFF. This chain joins TRBV4-1 and TRBJ1-1; TCRdb names TRBD1, which stays unverified in the absence of DNA. From germline, CDR1 is MGHRA and CDR2 YSYEKL. This CDR3 is built from 17 residues.

The rearrangement links TRBV6-5 to TRBJ2-1; TCRdb indicates TRBD1, and absent DNA this call remains unverified. Germline CDR1 and CDR2: MNHEY and SVGAGI. The CDR3 extends over 13 amino acids. The CDR3: CASSYSLQGKQFF.

The chain employs TRBV4-3 and TRBJ1-2. Germline assignment: CDR1 LGHNA and CDR2 YSLEER. There are 15 residues in the CDR3. CDR3 sequence: CASSQDLGLSYGYTF.

The chain has TRBV12-3 or TRBV12-4 and TRBJ2-7; TCRdb calls TRBD2, which cannot be checked without DNA. This CDR3 region has 16 residues. CDR3 sequence reads: CASSPGSSGGSYEQYF.

The rearrangement joins TRBV6-2 or TRBV6-3 to TRBJ2-1; TCRdb selects TRBD1, and the lack of DNA leaves this call unchecked. The CDR3 has 15 residues. CDR1 is MNHEY and CDR2 is SVGEGT in the germline V gene. The CDR3 loop is CASSYNRDRGNEQFF.

The chain joins TRBV19 to TRBJ2-5; the D call from TCRdb, TRBD2, cannot be confirmed without DNA. The CDR3 spans 12 residues. Germline CDR1 LNHDA, CDR2 SQIVND (reference sequence). The CDR3 spells CASNAGGPGLAF.